The T cell receptor beta chain described here comes from a study of T cell changes during pregnancy in multiple sclerosis. Method: immunoSEQ multiplex PCR; TCRdb's copy keeps in-frame clones and lacks some. The sample yields tens of thousands of clones, approximately 88% seen once. V gave up 7 bases and J gave up 3 bases, with 18 bases separating them. Looked up from germline, CDR1 is LNHDA and CDR2 is SQIVND (reference sequence). The CDR3 contains 15 residues. The V call is TRBV19, the J call TRBJ2-5; D might be TRBD1 (7 bases). The material was peripheral blood, obtained in the first trimester of pregnancy. This TCR came from a female donor in good health, enrolled as a control in a pregnancy study. The CDR3 loop reads CASKGAGWGEETQYF. The CDR3, as DNA: TGTGCCAGTAAGGGGGCCGGGTGGGGGGAAGAGACCCAGTACTTC.